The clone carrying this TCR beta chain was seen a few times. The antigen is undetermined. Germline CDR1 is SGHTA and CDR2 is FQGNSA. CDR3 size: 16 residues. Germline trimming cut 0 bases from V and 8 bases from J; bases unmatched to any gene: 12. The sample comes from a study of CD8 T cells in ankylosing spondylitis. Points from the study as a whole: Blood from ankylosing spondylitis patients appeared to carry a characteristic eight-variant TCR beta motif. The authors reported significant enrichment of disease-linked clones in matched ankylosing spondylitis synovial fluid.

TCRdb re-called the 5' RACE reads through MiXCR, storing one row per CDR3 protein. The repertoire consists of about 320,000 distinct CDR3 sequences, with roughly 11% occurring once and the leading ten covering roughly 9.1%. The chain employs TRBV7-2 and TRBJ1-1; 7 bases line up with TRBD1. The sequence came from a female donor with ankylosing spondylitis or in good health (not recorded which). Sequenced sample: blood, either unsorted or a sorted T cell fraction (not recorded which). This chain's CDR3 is CASSLAWTGRLPEAFF. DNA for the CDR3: TGTGCCAGCAGCTTAGCTTGGACAGGCAGGCTACCAGAAGCTTTCTTT.